The 9 T cell receptor beta chains reported below all come from one sample, sequenced in a study of blood T cell repertoires in COVID-19. The assay was immunoSEQ multiplex PCR, and TCRdb's table has in-frame clones only and misses some. The sample yields 150,000 to 200,000 clones, approximately 86% seen once. Material for sequencing was peripheral blood. All receptors derive from a man aged 65 to 85 with acute or convalescent COVID-19.

This clone was counted a single time. The chain carries TRBV2 and TRBJ1-5; possibly TRBD1 for D (6 bases). CDR3 size: 14 residues. From germline, CDR1 is SNHLY and CDR2 FYNNEI. V dropped 8 bases and J dropped 7 bases, with 18 bases sitting between them. In nucleotides, the CDR3 is TGTGCCAGCTCTCGGGAGGGGGTTGAGCAGCCCCAGCATTTT. This translates into CASSREGVEQPQHF.

This chain links TRBV6-2 or TRBV6-3 with TRBJ1-6, with TRBD1 matching over 7 bases. From germline, CDR1 is MNHEY and CDR2 SVGEGT. The CDR3 runs 13 residues. After removal of 6 bases from V and 11 bases from J, the junction contained 7 bases not matched to a gene. The CDR3 here is CASSQAGGAPLHF. Written as DNA, the CDR3 is TGTGCCAGCAGCCAGGCAGGGGGAGCACCCCTCCACTTT.

The V gene is TRBV9, the J gene TRBJ1-2; perhaps TRBD1 as D (6 bases). Trimming took 4 bases from V and 3 from J, leaving 13 bases between them. CDR3 size: 14 residues. CDR1 SGDLS and CDR2 YYNGEE come from the germline V gene. The CDR3: CASSRGAGDYGYTF. In DNA, the CDR3 is TGTGCCAGCAGCCGGGGGGCCGGGGACTATGGCTACACCTTC.

The chain carries TRBV29-1 and TRBJ1-5; no reliable D call. The V end lost 4 bases, the J end lost 6 bases, and 13 bases lay between the germline ends. Per the germline V gene, CDR1 is SQVTM and CDR2 is ANQGSEA. The CDR3 contains 13 residues. The CDR3: CSVVWRLSQPQHF. In nucleotides, the CDR3 is TGCAGCGTTGTTTGGAGGTTGAGTCAGCCCCAGCATTTT.

This sequence joins TRBV5-1 and TRBJ2-5, with 10 bases matching TRBD1. J was trimmed by 3 bases and V by 4 bases; bases with no gene match: 9. The CDR3 is 16 residues long. Per germline, CDR1 SGHRS and CDR2 YFSETQ. CDR3 bases: TGCGCCAGCAGCCACCAACCGGGACAGGGGAAAGAGACCCAGTACTTC. Protein product: CASSHQPGQGKETQYF.

The V call is TRBV28, the J call TRBJ1-6, with D unclear. Germline V gene sequence: CDR1 MDHEN, CDR2 SYDVKM. V lost 1 base to trimming and J lost 14 bases, with 9 bases between them. The length of the CDR3 is 12 residues. The CDR3 nucleotides are TGTGCCAGCAGTTTATTGGGGAGAACCCTCCACTTT. Its protein product is CASSLLGRTLHF.

The V gene is TRBV6-2 or TRBV6-3, the J gene TRBJ1-6; D call uncertain. Germline CDR1 MNHEY, CDR2 SVGEGT. The CDR3 extends over 14 amino acids. The ends were cut back, 0 bases at V and 13 bases at J, with 13 bases in the middle. CDR3 loop: CASSYSGRMMPLHF. CDR3 coding DNA: TGTGCCAGCAGTTACTCGGGCAGGATGATGCCCCTCCACTTT.

This clone appeared a few times. This chain uses TRBV7-8 with TRBJ2-5, with TRBD2 identical over 14 bases. The V segment lost 5 bases and the J segment 1 base; nucleotides outside the gene matches: 3. CDR3 length equals 16 residues. Germline CDR1 reads SGHVS; CDR2 reads FQNEAQ. The CDR3 region has the DNA TGTGCCAGCAGCCAGGGACTAGCGGGGGCCCAAGAGACCCAGTACTTC. This encodes CASSQGLAGAQETQYF. Together with reference TRBV7-8 and TRBJ2-5, the CDR3 gives the full variable domain: GAGVSQSPRYKVAKRGQDVALRCDPISGHVSLFWYQQALGQGPEFLTYFQNEAQLDKSGLPSDRFFAERPEGSVSTLKIQRTQQEDSAVYLCASSQGLAGAQETQYFGPGTRLLVL.

The chain combines TRBV2 with TRBJ2-2, with D possibly being TRBD1 (5 bases). The germline CDR1 and CDR2 sequences are SNHLY and FYNNEI. Trimming shortened V by 2 bases and J by 3 bases, and 10 bases separated the two germline ends. There are 15 residues in the CDR3. The CDR3 sequence is CASSEWLRDTGELFF. The CDR3 nucleotides read TGTGCCAGCAGTGAATGGCTCAGGGACACCGGGGAGCTGTTTTTT.